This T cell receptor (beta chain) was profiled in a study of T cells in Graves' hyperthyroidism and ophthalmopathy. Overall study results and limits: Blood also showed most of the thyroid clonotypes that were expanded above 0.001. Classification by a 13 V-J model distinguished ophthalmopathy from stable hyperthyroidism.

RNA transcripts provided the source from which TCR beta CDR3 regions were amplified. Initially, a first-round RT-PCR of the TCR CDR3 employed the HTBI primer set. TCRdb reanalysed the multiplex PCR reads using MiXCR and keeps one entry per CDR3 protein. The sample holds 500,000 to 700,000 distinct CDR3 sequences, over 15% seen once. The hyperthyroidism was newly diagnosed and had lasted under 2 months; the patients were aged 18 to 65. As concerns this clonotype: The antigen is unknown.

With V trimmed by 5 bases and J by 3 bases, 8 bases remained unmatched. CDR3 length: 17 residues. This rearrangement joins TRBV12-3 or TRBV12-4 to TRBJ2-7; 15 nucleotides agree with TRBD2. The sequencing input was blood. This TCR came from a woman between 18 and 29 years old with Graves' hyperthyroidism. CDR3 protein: CASSVGLAGGPGYEQYF. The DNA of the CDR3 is TGTGCCAGCAGTGTCGGACTAGCGGGGGGGCCCGGCTACGAGCAGTACTTC.